This TCR beta chain was found in a study of blood T cells in healthy people across ages. The sample, about 9.2 milliliters of peripheral blood, was drawn from each donor. Isolation of PBMCs gave at least 6.5 million cells per sample. This CDR3 is built from 16 residues. V was clipped by 4 bases and J by 2 bases, with 15 bases between them. Germline V gene data show CDR1 as SNHLY and CDR2 as FYNNEI. A J-beta primer mix and a sample-barcoded 5' primer were used in a second PCR of about 7 to 12 cycles. TCRdb fed the 5' RACE reads into MiXCR, producing one record per CDR3 protein. This sample has about 680,000 distinct CDR3 sequences, with 45% to 50% found just once.

Input material: blood. This chain uses TRBV2 with TRBJ1-3; no definite D call. The source of this sequence is a woman aged 60-70 years in good health. The CDR3 sequence is CASSVEGAFAGNTIYF. The CDR3, as DNA: TGTGCCAGCAGTGTGGAGGGTGCGTTTGCTGGAAACACCATATATTTT.